This T cell receptor beta chain comes out of a study of cytomegalovirus exposure and HLA in healthy donors. This clone was observed a handful of times. CDR1 is SGHVS and CDR2 is FQNEAQ in the germline V gene. V was pared by 1 base and J by 0 bases, with 0 bases of the junction left unmatched. The CDR3 has 16 amino acids. TCRdb's table, derived via immunoSEQ multiplex PCR, lists solely in-frame clones and lacks some. The repertoire holds 90,000 to 150,000 clones, with approximately 87% as singletons. This clonotype was obtained from a woman aged 25 to 39 in good health and CMV-seronegative. The genes are TRBV7-8 and TRBJ1-5; 10 nucleotides align to TRBD1. Sequencing was done on a sample of PBMCs. The CDR3 loop is CASSLGDRGSNQPQHF. The CDR3 region has the DNA TGTGCCAGCAGCTTAGGGGACAGGGGTAGCAATCAGCCCCAGCATTTT.